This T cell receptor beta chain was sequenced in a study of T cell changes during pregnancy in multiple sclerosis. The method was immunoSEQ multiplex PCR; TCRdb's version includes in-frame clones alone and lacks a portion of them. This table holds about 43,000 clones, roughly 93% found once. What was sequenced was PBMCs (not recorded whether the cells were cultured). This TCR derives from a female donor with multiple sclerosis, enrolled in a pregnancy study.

CDR3 sequence: CASSESDGYEQYF. The CDR3 DNA reads TGTGCCAGCTCAGAATCGGACGGCTACGAGCAGTACTTC. V gene TRBV18 combines with J gene TRBJ2-7; D not resolved. Germline values: CDR1 KGHSH, CDR2 LQKENI. The CDR3 covers 13 residues. V was pared by 5 bases and J by 3 bases, with 11 bases between.